The entry that follows covers one T cell receptor (beta chain) sequence. The sample originates from a study of radiotherapy plus CTLA-4 blockade in lung cancer. CDR3 size: 15 residues. Losses at the gene ends were 0 bases for V and 5 bases for J; bases not matched to a gene: 3. CDR1 and CDR2 from the germline V gene are SGHTA and FQGNSA. Profiling relied on immunoSEQ multiplex PCR, and the TCRdb table lists in-frame clones only, not all of them. The repertoire holds fewer than 65,000 clones, 84% seen once, with around 5.1% in the top ten. Here the sequenced sample was peripheral blood, taken from a patient treated with radiotherapy plus ipilimumab. This sequence was found in a human donor with non-small cell lung cancer whose response to radiotherapy plus ipilimumab could not be evaluated. V and J are TRBV7-2 and TRBJ2-3, with 9 bases fitting TRBD2. The CDR3 DNA follows: TGTGCCAGCAGCTTAGCGGCGGGAGGGATAGATACGCAGTATTTT. Encoded protein: CASSLAAGGIDTQYF.